The sample holds a few counts of the clone carrying this T cell receptor (beta chain). Its antigen is still unknown. This specimen comes from a study of cytomegalovirus exposure and HLA in healthy donors. Study in general: A prior study identified approximately 120 million unique TCR beta sequences from roughly 170 million T cells. Study-wide points: In an earlier analysis, most TCR beta V segments were productive about 87% or about 30% of the time. Among immune exposure information, only CMV serostatus was available. Presence/absence comparisons presumed near-even sequencing depth among donors.

The PCR used 60 Vbeta and 13 Jbeta primers. The assay was immunoSEQ multiplex PCR, and TCRdb's table has in-frame clones only and misses some. The sample shows about 160,000 clones, about 82% of them seen only once. This TCR derives from a woman in her thirties in good health and CMV-seropositive. Source material: PBMCs.

The DNA of the CDR3 is TGTGCCAGCAGCGAATACTTAGGGGGTGAAGAGACCCAGTACTTC. Translating it yields CASSEYLGGEETQYF. This rearrangement joins TRBV7-9 to TRBJ2-5; maybe TRBD1 (6 bases). The CDR3 has 15 amino acids. The V gene's germline CDR1 is SEHNR and CDR2 FQNEAQ (reference sequence). V was clipped by 5 bases and J by 3 bases, with 16 bases between them.